Below, 5 T cell receptor beta chains from the same sample are listed, as sequenced in a study of shared clonotypes between healthy human individuals. Data came from immunoSEQ multiplex PCR; TCRdb stores just in-frame clones and leaves some out. The sample holds roughly 1,600,000 clones; approximately 98.5% are singletons and the top ten take about 0.35%. Sequencing was performed on naive CD4+ T cells sorted from blood. The subset was: CD45RA+ positively selected. The receptors derive from a young man in good health.

This sequence joins TRBV6-5 and TRBJ2-2, with a weak D call TRBD2 (6 bases). Germline V lookup: CDR1 MNHEY, CDR2 SVGAGI. Trimming shortened V by 8 bases and J by 5 bases, and 18 bases separated the two germline ends. The CDR3 is 15 residues long. The CDR3 protein is CASGRSSGITGELFF. The CDR3, as DNA: TGTGCCAGCGGCCGTAGTAGCGGAATAACCGGGGAGCTGTTTTTT.

Remarks on this clone: One junction end disagrees with the germline gene, perhaps due to a read error. The genes are TRBV18 and TRBJ2-2; D not certain. Germline V gene lookup returns CDR1 KGHSH and CDR2 LQKENI. The CDR3 spans 16 residues. CDR3: CASPPRQTASTGELFF. Here the CDR3 DNA reads TGTGCCAGCCCACCTCGCCAGACGGCGAGCACCGGGGAGCTGTTTTTT.

This clone was seen just once. This rearrangement joins TRBV28 to TRBJ2-7, with 7 bases lining up with TRBD2. CDR3 size: 16 residues. Germline-derived CDR1 and CDR2 are MDHEN and SYDVKM. The V and J ends lost 4 bases and 4 bases, in that order; junction bases with no gene match: 13. As DNA, the CDR3 is TGTGCCAGCAGTTCACACACCAGCGGGGAGCTGTACGAGCAGTACTTC. It translates to CASSSHTSGELYEQYF. The entire variable domain, with the rest obtained from reference TRBV28 and TRBJ2-7, is as follows: DVKVTQSSRYLVKRTGEKVFLECVQDMDHENMFWYRQDPGLGLRLIYFSYDVKMKEKGDIPEGYSVSREKKERFSLILESASTNQTSMYLCASSSHTSGELYEQYFGPGTRLTVT.

Points on this clone: A read error may account for a junction end that differs from germline. This chain uses TRBV28 with TRBJ1-1; D remains unclear. The germline V gene encodes CDR1 MDHEN and CDR2 SYDVKM. This CDR3 is 15 amino acids long. The DNA of the CDR3 is TGTGCCAGCAGTCCGCCGATCGGTAGGAACAGTGAAGCTTTCTTT. Protein product: CASSPPIGRNSEAFF.

J is TRBJ1-4 and V is TRBV28; 11 bases are shared with TRBD1. Trimming removed 5 bases from V and 7 bases from J; junction bases left unmatched: 3. The CDR3 totals 14 residues. The V gene's germline CDR1 is MDHEN and CDR2 SYDVKM. In nucleotides, the CDR3 is TGTGCCAGCAGTAAGGACAGGGGGCGTGAAAAACTGTTTTTT. Translating it yields CASSKDRGREKLFF.